Each of the 21 T cell receptor beta chains below was sequenced from the same sample in a study of blood T cell repertoires in COVID-19. Produced via immunoSEQ multiplex PCR; TCRdb's table is partial and in-frame only. Seen here are 350,000 to 550,000 clones, 70% to 90% observed once, and the top ten hold under 2%. The sequenced sample consisted of PBMCs or T cells enriched from blood (not recorded which). The source of these receptors is a woman younger than 30 with acute COVID-19.

The chain recombines TRBV9 with TRBJ2-2, with TRBD1 as a possible D gene (6 bases). CDR1 is SGDLS, CDR2 YYNGEE, per germline. The CDR3 loop spans 15 amino acids. Between the trimmed V and J ends, which lost 2 bases and 2 bases, there was a span of 10 bases. Here the CDR3 reads CASSVDGTNTGELFF. DNA of the CDR3: TGTGCCAGCAGCGTCGACGGGACAAACACCGGGGAGCTGTTTTTT.

The gene calls are TRBV4-3 and TRBJ1-2; D unresolved. The germline V gene has CDR1 LGHNA and CDR2 YSLEER. This CDR3 is 13 amino acids long. V was pared by 0 bases and J by 8 bases, with 10 bases between. The CDR3 reads CASSQDTGYGYTF. For the CDR3, the DNA is TGCGCCAGCAGCCAAGACACCGGGTACGGCTACACCTTC.

This CDR3 reads CASSADRMNTEAFF. CDR3 DNA: TGTGCCAGCAGCGCAGACAGAATGAACACTGAAGCTTTCTTT. The chain combines TRBV11-2 with TRBJ1-1, with D maybe TRBD1 (5 bases). The V and J ends lost 5 bases and 0 bases respectively, with 10 bases between them. Germline lookup yields CDR1 SGHAT and CDR2 FQNNGV. This CDR3 is 14 amino acids long.

The DNA for the CDR3 is TGTGCCAGCAGCTGGACTAGCGGGAGGAGGGAGACCCAGTACTTC. It encodes CASSWTSGRRETQYF. V usage is TRBV11-2 and J usage is TRBJ2-5, with 14 bases that match TRBD2. Germline-derived CDR1 and CDR2 are SGHAT and FQNNGV. CDR3 length: 15 amino acids. V gave up 4 bases and J gave up 5 bases; unmatched junction bases: 3.

There are many counts of this clone. J is TRBJ2-7 and V is TRBV10-3; TRBD1 matches at 7 bases. Trimming took 3 bases from V and 3 from J; bases not matched to a gene: 8. Germline loops: CDR1 ENHRY, CDR2 SYGVKD. CDR3 size: 15 residues. DNA of the CDR3: TGTGCCATCAGTGATCTCAGGGGGAATCACTACGAGCAGTACTTC. It is translated as CAISDLRGNHYEQYF.

This clone was seen only once. V and J are TRBV11-3 and TRBJ2-1; 9 bases are shared with TRBD1. This CDR3 spans 14 amino acids. Germline V CDR1 and CDR2: SGHNT, YENEEA. J lost 8 bases, V lost 8 bases, and 10 bases had no gene match. Written as DNA, the CDR3 is TGTGCCAGCGCATCGTCACAGGGGGCCTATGAGCAGTTCTTC. This codes for CASASSQGAYEQFF.

This clone is a singleton in its sample. This chain connects TRBV2 to TRBJ2-4, with TRBD2 as a possible D gene (5 bases). The germline V gene has CDR1 SNHLY and CDR2 FYNNEI. V was trimmed by 9 bases and J by 1 base, leaving 10 bases between them. The CDR3 loop spans 13 amino acids. The CDR3 loop reads CARSWTAKNIQYF. As DNA, the CDR3 is TGTGCCAGGTCCTGGACTGCCAAAAACATTCAGTACTTC.

The sample holds one count of this clone. The gene calls are TRBV11-3 and TRBJ2-1; D unresolved. V dropped 3 bases and J dropped 8 bases, with 8 bases sitting between them. CDR3 size: 12 residues. CDR1 is SGHNT, CDR2 YENEEA, per germline. Written as DNA, the CDR3 is TGTGCCAGCAGCTTCGATAGCTATGAGCAGTTCTTC. Its translation is CASSFDSYEQFF.

This clone was seen once. This chain connects TRBV6-6 to TRBJ1-6, with 7 bases that match TRBD1. The V segment lost 6 bases and the J segment 1 base; nucleotides outside the gene matches: 6. From germline, CDR1 is MNHNY and CDR2 SVGAGI (reference sequence). The CDR3 totals 16 residues. The CDR3 coding sequence is TGTGCCAGCAGGCACAGGGGTTGGTCCTATAATTCACCCCTCCACTTT. This encodes CASRHRGWSYNSPLHF.

V gene TRBV19 combines with J gene TRBJ2-1, with D hard to call. Between the trimmed V and J ends, which lost 5 bases and 7 bases, there was a span of 9 bases. CDR3 length: 12 residues. Germline CDR1 LNHDA, CDR2 SQIVND (reference sequence). Here the CDR3 reads CASSPEWNEQFF. CDR3 in DNA: TGTGCCAGTAGTCCCGAGTGGAATGAGCAGTTCTTC.

The rearrangement links TRBV24-1 to TRBJ1-1; a weak D match, TRBD1 (5 bases). The CDR3 is 13 residues long. V was pared by 0 bases and J by 7 bases, with 8 bases between. In germline, CDR1 is KGHDR, CDR2 SFDVKD. The CDR3 is CATSDLGGFEAFF. The CDR3 bases are TGTGCCACCAGTGATTTGGGGGGGTTTGAAGCTTTCTTT.

The V gene is TRBV2, the J gene TRBJ1-6; tentatively, D is TRBD1 (6 bases). The CDR3 totals 14 residues. Per the germline V gene, CDR1 is SNHLY and CDR2 is FYNNEI. V was pared by 5 bases and J by 5 bases, with 10 bases between. CDR3 protein: CASSSGQHNSPLHF. The CDR3 bases are TGTGCCAGCAGTTCCGGACAGCATAATTCACCCCTCCACTTT.

The V call is TRBV5-1, the J call TRBJ2-7; 8 bases fit TRBD2. This CDR3 contains 15 residues. Germline V gene data show CDR1 as SGHRS and CDR2 as YFSETQ. J was trimmed by 1 base and V by 0 bases; bases with no gene match: 3. The CDR3 DNA follows: TGCGCCAGCAGCTTGGAGGCGGGGGGTTCCTACGAGCAGTACTTC. It is translated as CASSLEAGGSYEQYF.

This clone is a singleton in its sample. This sample also contains other DNA sequences that code for the same CDR3. V usage is TRBV9 and J usage is TRBJ2-1; 7 positions agree with TRBD2. CDR3 length equals 14 residues. CDR1 and CDR2 (germline): SGDLS, YYNGEE. V lost 3 bases to trimming and J lost 0 bases; unmatched junction nucleotides: 0. The CDR3 region has the DNA TGTGCCAGCAGCGCGGGGGGCTCCTACAATGAGCAGTTCTTC. Translation gives CASSAGGSYNEQFF.

The chain recombines TRBV6-4 with TRBJ2-3; D remains ambiguous. CDR3 length: 12 amino acids. Germline CDR1 is MRHNA and CDR2 is SNTAGT. V was shortened by 5 bases and J by 0 bases, with 3 bases between the two germline ends. The CDR3 DNA follows: TGTGCCAGCAGTCCTAGCACAGATACGCAGTATTTT. Residues: CASSPSTDTQYF.

Concerning this clone: Other DNA sequences in the same sample also yield this CDR3. V and J are TRBV5-1 and TRBJ1-5; 9 bases align to TRBD1. The germline V gene has CDR1 SGHRS and CDR2 YFSETQ. The CDR3 is 15 amino acids. V trimming: 4 bases; J trimming: 2 bases; junction bases outside the gene matches: 4. The chain's CDR3 is CASSPTGGGNQPQHF. In DNA, the CDR3 is TGCGCCAGCAGCCCGACAGGGGGAGGCAATCAGCCCCAGCATTTT. The whole variable domain, remainder taken from reference TRBV5-1 and TRBJ1-5, is KAGVTQTPRYLIKTRGQQVTLSCSPISGHRSVSWYQQTPGQGLQFLFEYFSETQRNKGNFPGRFSGRQFSNSRSEMNVSTLELGDSALYLCASSPTGGGNQPQHFGDGTRLSIL.

The chain combines TRBV18 with TRBJ1-2; 7 nucleotides align to TRBD1. The trim removed 3 bases at V and 6 bases at J, leaving 7 bases unmatched. The CDR3 consists of 14 residues. Germline V gene sequence: CDR1 KGHSH, CDR2 LQKENI. Here the CDR3 reads CASSPPTGWDGYTF. CDR3 nucleotides: TGTGCCAGCTCACCCCCGACAGGGTGGGATGGCTACACCTTC. The full variable domain, completed using reference TRBV18 and TRBJ1-2, is NAGVMQNPRHLVRRRGQEARLRCSPMKGHSHVYWYRQLPEEGLKFMVYLQKENIIDESGMPKERFSAEFPKEGPSILRIQQVVRGDSAAYFCASSPPTGWDGYTFGSGTRLTVV.

The chain couples TRBV12-3 or TRBV12-4 to TRBJ2-7; a weak D match, TRBD1 (6 bases). The CDR3 runs to 12 residues. Trimming removed 4 bases at V and 4 bases at J, with 8 bases between. The CDR3 reads CASSSDSYEQYF. CDR3 bases: TGTGCCAGCAGTTCGGACAGTTACGAGCAGTACTTC.

This rearrangement joins TRBV6-5 to TRBJ1-5, with a weak D call TRBD1 (6 bases). The CDR3 has 14 amino acids. Germline lookup yields CDR1 MNHEY and CDR2 SVGAGI. V was trimmed by 5 bases and J by 5 bases, leaving 13 bases between them. The CDR3 nucleotides are TGTGCCAGCAGTCGAGGGGGGGACCATCAGCCCCAGCATTTT. Its protein is CASSRGGDHQPQHF.

About this clone: This sample also contains other DNA sequences that code for the same CDR3. The chain recombines TRBV12-3 or TRBV12-4 with TRBJ2-7; D is perhaps TRBD1 (6 bases). CDR3 length: 13 residues. V gave up 5 bases and J gave up 6 bases, with 14 bases separating them. The CDR3: CASSPLQGAEQYF. The DNA of the CDR3 is TGTGCCAGCAGTCCATTACAGGGAGCCGAGCAGTACTTC.

J is TRBJ2-5 and V is TRBV19, with 11 nucleotides matching TRBD1. Germline CDR1 reads LNHDA; CDR2 reads SQIVND (reference sequence). The CDR3 sequence is 14 residues long. After removal of 9 bases from V and 4 bases from J, the junction contained 7 bases not matched to a gene. The CDR3 coding sequence is TGTGCCAGCTCCGGACAGGGGGCGGGAGAGACCCAGTACTTC. The encoded protein is CASSGQGAGETQYF.